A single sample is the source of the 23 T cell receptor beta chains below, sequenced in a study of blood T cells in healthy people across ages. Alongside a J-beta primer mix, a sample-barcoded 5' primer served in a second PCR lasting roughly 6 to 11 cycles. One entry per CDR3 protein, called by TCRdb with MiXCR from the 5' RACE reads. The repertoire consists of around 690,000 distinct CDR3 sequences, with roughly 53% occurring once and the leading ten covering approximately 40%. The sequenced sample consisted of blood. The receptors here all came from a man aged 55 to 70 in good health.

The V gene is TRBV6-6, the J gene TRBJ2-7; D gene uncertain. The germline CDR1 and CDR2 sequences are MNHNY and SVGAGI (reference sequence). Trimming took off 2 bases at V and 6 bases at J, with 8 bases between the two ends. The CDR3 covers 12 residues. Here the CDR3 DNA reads TGTGCCAGCAGTTACGGAATCTCCGAGCAGTACTTC. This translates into CASSYGISEQYF.

Here the CDR3 reads CASGGSTEAFF. CDR3 nucleotide sequence: TGTGCCAGCGGGGGGAGCACTGAAGCTTTCTTT. This chain uses TRBV2 with TRBJ1-1, with D perhaps matching TRBD1 (5 bases). Looked up from germline, CDR1 is SNHLY and CDR2 is FYNNEI. The CDR3 spans 11 residues. The germline V and J ends were trimmed by 8 bases and 4 bases, with 8 bases remaining between them.

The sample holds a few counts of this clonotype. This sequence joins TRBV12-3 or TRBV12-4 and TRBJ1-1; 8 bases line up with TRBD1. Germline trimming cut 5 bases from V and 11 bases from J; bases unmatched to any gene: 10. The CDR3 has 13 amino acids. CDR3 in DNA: TGTGCCAGCAGTACCGTTCGGACAGGGAATGCTTTCTTT. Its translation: CASSTVRTGNAFF.

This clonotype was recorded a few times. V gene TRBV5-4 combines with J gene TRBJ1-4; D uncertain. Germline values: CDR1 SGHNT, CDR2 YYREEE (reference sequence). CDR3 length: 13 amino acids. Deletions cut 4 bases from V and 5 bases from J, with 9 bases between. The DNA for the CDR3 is TGTGCCAGCAGCAAACAAGGGAATGAAAAACTGTTTTTT. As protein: CASSKQGNEKLFF.

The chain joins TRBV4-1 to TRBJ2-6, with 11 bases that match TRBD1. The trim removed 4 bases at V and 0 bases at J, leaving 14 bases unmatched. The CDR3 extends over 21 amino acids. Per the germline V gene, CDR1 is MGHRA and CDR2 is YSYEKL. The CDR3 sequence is CASSLRDQRTGGLSGANVLTF. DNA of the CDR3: TGCGCCAGCAGCCTAAGGGATCAACGGACAGGGGGCCTCTCTGGGGCCAACGTCCTGACTTTC.

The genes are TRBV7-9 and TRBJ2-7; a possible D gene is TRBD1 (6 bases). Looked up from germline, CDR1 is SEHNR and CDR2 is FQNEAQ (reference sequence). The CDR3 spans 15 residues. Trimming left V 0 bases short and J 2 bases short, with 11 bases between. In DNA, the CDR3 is TGTGCCAGCAGCTTAGCGCGACAGGAAACCTACGAGCAGTACTTC. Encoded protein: CASSLARQETYEQYF.

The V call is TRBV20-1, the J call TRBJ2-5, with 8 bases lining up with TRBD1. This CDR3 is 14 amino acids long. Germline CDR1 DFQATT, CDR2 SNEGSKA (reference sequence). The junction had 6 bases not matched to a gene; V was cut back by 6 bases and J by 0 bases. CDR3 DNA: TGCAGTGCGCCGGACAGGGTGTACCAAGAGACCCAGTACTTC. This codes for CSAPDRVYQETQYF.

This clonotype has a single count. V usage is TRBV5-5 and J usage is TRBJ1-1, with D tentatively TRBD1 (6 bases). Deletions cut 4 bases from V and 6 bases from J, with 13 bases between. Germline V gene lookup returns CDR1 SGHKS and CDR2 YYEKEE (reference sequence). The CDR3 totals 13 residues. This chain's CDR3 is CASSRLDRSEAFF. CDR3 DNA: TGTGCCAGCAGCCGACTAGACAGGTCTGAAGCTTTCTTT.

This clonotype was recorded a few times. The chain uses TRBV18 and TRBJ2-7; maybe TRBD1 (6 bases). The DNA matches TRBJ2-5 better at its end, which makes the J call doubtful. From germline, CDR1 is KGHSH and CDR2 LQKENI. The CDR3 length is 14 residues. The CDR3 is CASSPRGEAETQYF. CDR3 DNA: TGTGCCAGCTCACCCAGGGGAGAGGCGGAGACCCAGTACTTC.

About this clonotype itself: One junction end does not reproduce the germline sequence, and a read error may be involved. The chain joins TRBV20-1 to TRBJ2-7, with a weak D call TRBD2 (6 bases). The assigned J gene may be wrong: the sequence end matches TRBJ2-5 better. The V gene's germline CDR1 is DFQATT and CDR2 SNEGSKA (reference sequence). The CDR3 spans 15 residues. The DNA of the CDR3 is TGCAGTGCTAGCTTCCCCGGAGGGAACCAAGTGACCCAGTACTTC. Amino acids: CSASFPGGNQVTQYF.

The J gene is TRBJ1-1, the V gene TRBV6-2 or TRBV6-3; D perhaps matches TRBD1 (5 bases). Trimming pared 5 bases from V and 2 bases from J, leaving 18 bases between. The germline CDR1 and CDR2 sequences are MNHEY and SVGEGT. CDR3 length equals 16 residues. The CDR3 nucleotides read TGTGCCAGCAGTACCCCCACGGGGGGGGTTAACACTGAAGCTTTCTTT. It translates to CASSTPTGGVNTEAFF.

CDR3 protein: CSVTKTDLTEAFF. The CDR3 DNA reads TGCAGCGTTACCAAGACGGACCTCACTGAAGCTTTCTTT. The V call is TRBV29-1, the J call TRBJ1-1, with unresolved D. The CDR3 is made up of 13 amino acids. The ends were cut back, 5 bases at V and 4 bases at J, with 14 bases in the middle. Germline CDR1 SQVTM, CDR2 ANQGSEA.

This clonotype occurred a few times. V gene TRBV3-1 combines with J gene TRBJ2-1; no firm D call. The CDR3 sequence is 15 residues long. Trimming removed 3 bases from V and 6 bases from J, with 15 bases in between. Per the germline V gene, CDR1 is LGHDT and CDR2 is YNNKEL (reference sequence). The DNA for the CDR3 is TGTGCCAGCAGCCATAGAATACTACATGTCAATGAGCAGTTCTTC. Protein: CASSHRILHVNEQFF.

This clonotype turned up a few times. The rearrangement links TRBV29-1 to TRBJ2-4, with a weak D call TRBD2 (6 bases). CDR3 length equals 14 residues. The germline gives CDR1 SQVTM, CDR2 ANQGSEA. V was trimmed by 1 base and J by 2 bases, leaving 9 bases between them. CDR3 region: CSVEVGGSKNIQYF. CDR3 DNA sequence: TGCAGCGTTGAAGTGGGGGGTTCCAAAAACATTCAGTACTTC.

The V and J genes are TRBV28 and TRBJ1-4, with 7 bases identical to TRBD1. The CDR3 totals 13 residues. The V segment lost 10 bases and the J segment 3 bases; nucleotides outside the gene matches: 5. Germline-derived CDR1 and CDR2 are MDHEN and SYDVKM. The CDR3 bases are TGTGCCACCTCAGGGGGACCTAATGAAAAACTGTTTTTT. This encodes CATSGGPNEKLFF.

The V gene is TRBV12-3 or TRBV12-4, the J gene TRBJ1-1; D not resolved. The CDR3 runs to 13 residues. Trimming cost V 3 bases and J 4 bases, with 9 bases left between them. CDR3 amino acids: CASSFRVGTEAFF. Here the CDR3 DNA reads TGTGCCAGCAGTTTCAGAGTCGGCACTGAAGCTTTCTTT.

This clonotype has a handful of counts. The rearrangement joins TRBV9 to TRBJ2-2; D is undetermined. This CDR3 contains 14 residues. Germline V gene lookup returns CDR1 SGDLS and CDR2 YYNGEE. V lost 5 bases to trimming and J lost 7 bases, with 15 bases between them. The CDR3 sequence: CASRPLVGGGELFF. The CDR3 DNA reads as TGTGCCAGCAGACCGCTCGTGGGTGGCGGGGAGCTGTTTTTT.

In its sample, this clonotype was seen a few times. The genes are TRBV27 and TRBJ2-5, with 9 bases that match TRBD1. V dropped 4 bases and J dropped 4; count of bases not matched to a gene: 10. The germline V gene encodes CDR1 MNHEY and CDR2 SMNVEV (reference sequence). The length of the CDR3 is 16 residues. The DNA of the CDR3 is TGTGCCAGCAGTTCCCACGGGACAGGGACCTCAGAGACCCAGTACTTC. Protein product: CASSSHGTGTSETQYF.

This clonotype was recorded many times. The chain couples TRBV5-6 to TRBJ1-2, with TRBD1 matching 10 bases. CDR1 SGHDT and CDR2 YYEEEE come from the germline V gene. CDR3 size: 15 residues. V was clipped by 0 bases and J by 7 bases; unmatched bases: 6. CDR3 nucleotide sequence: TGTGCCAGCAGCTTGGCCTCCGGACAGGGGGGTGGCTACACCTTC. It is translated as CASSLASGQGGGYTF.

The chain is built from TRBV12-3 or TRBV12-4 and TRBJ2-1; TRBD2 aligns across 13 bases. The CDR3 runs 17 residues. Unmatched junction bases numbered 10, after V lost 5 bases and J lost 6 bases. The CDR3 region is CASSTGLAGWEANEQFF. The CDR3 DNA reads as TGTGCCAGCAGTACGGGACTAGCGGGGTGGGAGGCCAATGAGCAGTTCTTC.

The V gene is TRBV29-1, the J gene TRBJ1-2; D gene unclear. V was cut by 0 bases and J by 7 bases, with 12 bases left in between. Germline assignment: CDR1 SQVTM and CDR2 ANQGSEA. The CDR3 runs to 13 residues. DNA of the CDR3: TGCAGCGTTGAAGATCTGGCAGCCTCTGGCTACACCTTC. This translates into CSVEDLAASGYTF.

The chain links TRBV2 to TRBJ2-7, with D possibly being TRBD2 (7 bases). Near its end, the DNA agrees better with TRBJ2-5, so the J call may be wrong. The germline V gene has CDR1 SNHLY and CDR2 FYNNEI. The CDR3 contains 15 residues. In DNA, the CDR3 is TGTGCCAGCAGTGAAGCGGCGGGGGCAGGGGAGACCCAGTACTTC. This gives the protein CASSEAAGAGETQYF.

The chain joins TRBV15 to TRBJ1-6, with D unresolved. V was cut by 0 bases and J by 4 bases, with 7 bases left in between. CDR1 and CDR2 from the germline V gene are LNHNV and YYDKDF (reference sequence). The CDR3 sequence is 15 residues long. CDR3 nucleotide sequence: TGTGCCACCAGCAGAGAGGAGTATTATAATTCACCCCTCCACTTT. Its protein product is CATSREEYYNSPLHF. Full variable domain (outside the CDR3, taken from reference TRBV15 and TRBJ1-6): DAMVIQNPRYQVTQFGKPVTLSCSQTLNHNVMYWYQQKSSQAPKLLFHYYDKDFNNEADTPDNFQSRRPNTSFCFLDIRSPGLGDTAMYLCATSREEYYNSPLHFGNGTRLTVT.